Here is one T cell receptor (beta chain) with its context. This entry is derived from a study of blood T cell repertoires in COVID-19. Study context: T cells, B-cell-depleted T cells, or PBMCs supplied cDNA or gDNA.

This CDR3 is built from 16 residues. V was trimmed by 11 bases and J by 6 bases, leaving 26 bases between them. The germline V gene has CDR1 SEHNR and CDR2 FQNEAQ (reference sequence). In the original processing: Nucleated cell number was recorded as an estimate derived from reference gene primer amplification. Data came from immunoSEQ multiplex PCR; TCRdb stores just in-frame clones and leaves some out. The DNA gave D and trimming, while V, J and clone size come from that table. The data show 140,000 to 150,000 clones, about 79% seen once. The sequencing input was peripheral blood. The clonotype comes from a man in his 60s with active or convalescent COVID-19. The chain links TRBV7-9 to TRBJ2-1; D possibly corresponds to TRBD1 (7 bases). Here the CDR3 DNA reads TGTGCCGCCGCCCCCAGGGGGGACGGAAGCGTCAATGAGCAGTTCTTC. Amino acids: CAAAPRGDGSVNEQFF.